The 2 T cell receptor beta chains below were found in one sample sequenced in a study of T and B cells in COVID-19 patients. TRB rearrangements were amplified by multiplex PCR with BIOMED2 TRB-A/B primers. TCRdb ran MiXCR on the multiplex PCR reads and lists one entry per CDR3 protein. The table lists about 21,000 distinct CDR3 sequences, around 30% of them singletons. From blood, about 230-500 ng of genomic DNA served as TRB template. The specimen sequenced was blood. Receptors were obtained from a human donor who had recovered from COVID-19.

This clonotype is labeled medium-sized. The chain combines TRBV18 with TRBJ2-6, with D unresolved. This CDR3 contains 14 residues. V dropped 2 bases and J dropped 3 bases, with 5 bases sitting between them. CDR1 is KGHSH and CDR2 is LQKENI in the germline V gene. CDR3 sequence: CASSPGFGANVLTF. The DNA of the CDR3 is TGTGCCAGCTCACCAGGGTTTGGGGCCAACGTCCTGACTTTC.

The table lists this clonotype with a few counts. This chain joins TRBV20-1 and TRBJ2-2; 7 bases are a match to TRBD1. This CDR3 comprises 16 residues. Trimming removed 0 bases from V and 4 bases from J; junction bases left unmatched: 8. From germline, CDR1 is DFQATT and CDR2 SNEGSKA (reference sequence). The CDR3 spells CSARDVAGGLTGELFF. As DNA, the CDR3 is TGCAGTGCTAGAGATGTGGCAGGGGGTCTCACCGGGGAGCTGTTTTTT.